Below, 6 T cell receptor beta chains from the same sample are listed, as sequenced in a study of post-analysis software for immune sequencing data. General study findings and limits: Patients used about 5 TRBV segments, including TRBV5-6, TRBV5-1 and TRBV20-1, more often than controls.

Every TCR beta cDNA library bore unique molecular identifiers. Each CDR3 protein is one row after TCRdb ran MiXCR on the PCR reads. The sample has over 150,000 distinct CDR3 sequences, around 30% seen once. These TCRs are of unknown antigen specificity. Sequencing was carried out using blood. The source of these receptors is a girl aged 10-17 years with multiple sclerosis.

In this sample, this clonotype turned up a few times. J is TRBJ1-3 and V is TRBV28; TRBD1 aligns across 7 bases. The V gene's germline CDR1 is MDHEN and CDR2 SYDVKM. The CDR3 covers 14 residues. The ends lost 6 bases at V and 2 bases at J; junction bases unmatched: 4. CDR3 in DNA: TGTGCCAGCAGACAAGGACAGGCTGGAAACACCATATATTTT. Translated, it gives CASRQGQAGNTIYF. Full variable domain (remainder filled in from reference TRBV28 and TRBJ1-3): DVKVTQSSRYLVKRTGEKVFLECVQDMDHENMFWYRQDPGLGLRLIYFSYDVKMKEKGDIPEGYSVSREKKERFSLILESASTNQTSMYLCASRQGQAGNTIYFGEGSWLTVV.

The CDR3 sequence: CASSQVFSGMNTEAFF. In DNA form, the CDR3 reads TGCGCCAGCAGCCAAGTATTTTCCGGCATGAACACTGAAGCTTTCTTT. This rearrangement joins TRBV4-1 to TRBJ1-1, with D hard to call. The germline CDR1 and CDR2 sequences are MGHRA and YSYEKL. Between the trimmed V and J ends, which lost 1 base and 0 bases, there was a span of 12 bases. This CDR3 region has 16 residues.

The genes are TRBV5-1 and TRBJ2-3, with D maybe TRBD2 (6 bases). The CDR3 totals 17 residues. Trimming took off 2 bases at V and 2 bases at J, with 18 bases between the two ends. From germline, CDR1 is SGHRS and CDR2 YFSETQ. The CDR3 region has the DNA TGCGCCAGCAGCTTAACTAAGAGTGGAGGGATCACAGATACGCAGTATTTT. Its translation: CASSLTKSGGITDTQYF.

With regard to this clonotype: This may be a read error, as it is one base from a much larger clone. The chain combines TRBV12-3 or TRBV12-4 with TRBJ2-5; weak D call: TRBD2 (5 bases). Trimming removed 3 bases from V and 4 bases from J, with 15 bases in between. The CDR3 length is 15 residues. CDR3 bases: TGTGCCAGCAGTTTGACTAACGGGTACCTAGAGACCCAGTACTTC. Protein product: CASSLTNGYLETQYF.

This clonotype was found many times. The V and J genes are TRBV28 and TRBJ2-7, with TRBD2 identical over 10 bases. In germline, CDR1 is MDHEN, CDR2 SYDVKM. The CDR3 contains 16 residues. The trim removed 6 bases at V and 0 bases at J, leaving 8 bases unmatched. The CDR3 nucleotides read TGTGCCAGCAGCCTTACCTCTAGCGGGAGCTCCTACGAGCAGTACTTC. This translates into CASSLTSSGSSYEQYF.

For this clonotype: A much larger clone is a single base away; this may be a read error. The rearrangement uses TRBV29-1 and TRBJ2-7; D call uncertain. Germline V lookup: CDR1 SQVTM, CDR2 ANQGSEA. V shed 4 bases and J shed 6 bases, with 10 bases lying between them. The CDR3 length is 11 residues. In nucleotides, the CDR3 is TGCAGCGTTGCCCTCAGCTGCGAGCAGTACTTC. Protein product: CSVALSCEQYF.